The present entry profiles one TCR beta chain with its context. The antigen remains undetermined. The CDR3 loop spans 16 amino acids. Germline V lookup: CDR1 LNHDA, CDR2 SQIVND (reference sequence). Trimming took 5 bases from V and 1 from J; bases not matched to a gene: 8. The entry originates in a study of cytomegalovirus exposure and HLA in healthy donors. Vbeta (60) and Jbeta (13) primers were used in the PCR. Libraries were prepared by immunoSEQ multiplex PCR; TCRdb keeps only in-frame clonotypes and omits some of them. The repertoire holds more than 200,000 clones, with just under 70% as singletons. Study-wide results and caveats: Per a later analysis, 15,000 to 20,000 TCR beta sequences showed association with HLA alleles at 0.05 false discovery rate.

Material: PBMCs. The sequence was obtained from a man aged 40-49 years in good health and CMV-seropositive. V usage is TRBV19 and J usage is TRBJ1-5; 7 bases map to TRBD1. The CDR3 here is CASSSRQGVSNQPQHF. CDR3 coding DNA: TGTGCCAGTAGTTCCCGACAGGGTGTAAGCAATCAGCCCCAGCATTTT.